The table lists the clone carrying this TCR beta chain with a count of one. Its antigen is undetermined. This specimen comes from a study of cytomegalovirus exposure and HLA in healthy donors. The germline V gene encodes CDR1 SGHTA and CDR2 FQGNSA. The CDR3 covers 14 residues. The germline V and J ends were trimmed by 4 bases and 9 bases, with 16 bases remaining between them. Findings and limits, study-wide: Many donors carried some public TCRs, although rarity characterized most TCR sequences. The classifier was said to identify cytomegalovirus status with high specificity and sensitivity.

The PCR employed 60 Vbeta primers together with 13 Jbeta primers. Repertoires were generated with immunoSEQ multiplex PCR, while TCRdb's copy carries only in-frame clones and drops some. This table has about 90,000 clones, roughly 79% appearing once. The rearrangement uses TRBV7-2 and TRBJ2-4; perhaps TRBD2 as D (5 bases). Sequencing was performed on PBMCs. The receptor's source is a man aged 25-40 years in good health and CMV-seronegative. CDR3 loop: CASSSRTGQIIQYF. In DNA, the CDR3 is TGTGCCAGCAGCTCCCGGACTGGGCAAATCATTCAGTACTTC.